This TCR beta chain was documented in a study of blood T cell repertoires in COVID-19. Only in-frame clones appear in the TCRdb table, and some are missing; sequencing was by immunoSEQ multiplex PCR. Of around 250,000 clones in the sample, 89% were seen once. Germline CDR1 MNHEY, CDR2 SMNVEV (reference sequence). The CDR3 spans 15 residues. With 6 bases removed from V and 7 bases from J, the gap between germline ends came to 18 bases. Sequenced sample: peripheral blood. The sequence came from a woman aged 40 to 50 who had recovered from COVID-19. The chain couples TRBV27 to TRBJ2-2; maybe TRBD2 (6 bases). The CDR3, as DNA: TGTGCCAGCAGCTCCGATTGGGGACTGAACGGGGAGCTGTTTTTT. Translating gives CASSSDWGLNGELFF.